This T cell receptor beta chain was sequenced for a study of T cells in localized non-small cell lung cancer. Trimming shortened V by 1 base and J by 7 bases, and 8 bases separated the two germline ends. Germline values: CDR1 SNHLY, CDR2 FYNNEI. This CDR3 contains 14 residues. Data came from immunoSEQ multiplex PCR; TCRdb stores just in-frame clones and leaves some out. The profile shows about 20,000 clones, approximately 83% of them singletons. The sequenced sample was peripheral blood, obtained before any cancer treatment. This rearrangement joins TRBV2 to TRBJ1-6; unclear D gene. This TCR derives from a man between 40 and 70 years old with stage I lung adenocarcinoma. The CDR3 bases are TGTGCCAGCAGTGAAGTCCCCGCCAATTCACCCCTCCACTTT. Translation gives CASSEVPANSPLHF.